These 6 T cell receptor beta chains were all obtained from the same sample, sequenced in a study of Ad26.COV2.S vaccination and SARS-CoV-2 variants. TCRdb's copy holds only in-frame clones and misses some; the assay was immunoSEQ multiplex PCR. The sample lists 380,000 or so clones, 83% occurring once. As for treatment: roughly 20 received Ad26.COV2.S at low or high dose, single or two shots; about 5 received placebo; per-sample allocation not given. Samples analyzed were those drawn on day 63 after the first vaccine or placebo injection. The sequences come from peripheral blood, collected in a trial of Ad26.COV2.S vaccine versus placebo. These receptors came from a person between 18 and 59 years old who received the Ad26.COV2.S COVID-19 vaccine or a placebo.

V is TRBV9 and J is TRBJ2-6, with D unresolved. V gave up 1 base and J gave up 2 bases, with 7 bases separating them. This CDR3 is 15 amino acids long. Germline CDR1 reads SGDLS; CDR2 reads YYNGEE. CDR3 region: CASSVSLAGANVLTF. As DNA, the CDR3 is TGTGCCAGCAGCGTATCCTTGGCTGGGGCCAACGTCCTGACTTTC.

This CDR3 is CASSQVSGEETQYF. The CDR3 coding sequence is TGTGCCAGCAGCCAAGTTAGCGGAGAAGAGACCCAGTACTTC. This chain links TRBV3-1 (or the pseudogene TRBV3-2) with TRBJ2-5; TRBD2 is a possible D gene (6 bases). Per germline, CDR1 LGHDT and CDR2 YNNKEL (reference sequence). The CDR3 extends over 14 amino acids. The V end was cut by 1 base, the J end by 3 bases, with 9 bases between.

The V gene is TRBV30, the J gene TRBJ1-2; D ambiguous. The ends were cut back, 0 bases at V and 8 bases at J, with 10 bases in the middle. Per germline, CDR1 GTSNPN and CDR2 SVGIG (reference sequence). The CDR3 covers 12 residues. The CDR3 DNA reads TGTGCCTGGAGTGTAGGTCAACGGGGCTACACCTTC. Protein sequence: CAWSVGQRGYTF.

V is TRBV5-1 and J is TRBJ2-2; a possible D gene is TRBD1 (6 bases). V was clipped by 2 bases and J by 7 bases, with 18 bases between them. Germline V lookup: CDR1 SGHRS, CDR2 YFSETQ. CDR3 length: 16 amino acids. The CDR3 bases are TGCGCCAGCAGCTTAGGACAGCCACAATCAGTCGGGGAGCTGTTTTTT. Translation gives CASSLGQPQSVGELFF.

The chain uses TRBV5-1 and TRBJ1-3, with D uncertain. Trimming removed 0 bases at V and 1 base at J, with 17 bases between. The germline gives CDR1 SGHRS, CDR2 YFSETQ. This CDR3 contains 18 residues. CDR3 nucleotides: TGCGCCAGCAGCTTGGCCGCCACCAGACTAGGATCTGGAAACACCATATATTTT. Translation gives CASSLAATRLGSGNTIYF.

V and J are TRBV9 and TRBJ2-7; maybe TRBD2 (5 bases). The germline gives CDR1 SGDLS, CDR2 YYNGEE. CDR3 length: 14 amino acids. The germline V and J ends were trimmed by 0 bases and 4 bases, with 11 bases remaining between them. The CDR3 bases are TGTGCCAGCAGCGTAGGTGCGGGTCCTTACGAGCAGTACTTC. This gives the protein CASSVGAGPYEQYF.